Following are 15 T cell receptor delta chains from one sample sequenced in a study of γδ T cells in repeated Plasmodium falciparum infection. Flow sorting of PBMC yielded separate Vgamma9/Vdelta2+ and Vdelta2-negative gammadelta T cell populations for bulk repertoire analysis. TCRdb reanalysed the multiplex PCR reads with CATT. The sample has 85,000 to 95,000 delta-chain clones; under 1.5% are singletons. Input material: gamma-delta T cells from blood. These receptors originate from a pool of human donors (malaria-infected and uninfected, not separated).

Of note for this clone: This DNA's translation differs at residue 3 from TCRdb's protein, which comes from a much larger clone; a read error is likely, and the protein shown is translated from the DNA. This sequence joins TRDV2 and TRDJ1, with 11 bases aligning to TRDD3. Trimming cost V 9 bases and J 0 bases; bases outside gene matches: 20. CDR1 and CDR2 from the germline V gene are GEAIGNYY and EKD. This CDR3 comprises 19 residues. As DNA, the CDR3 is TGTGCCCGTGCCCCTGCCTTCCTACTGGGGGATAAAAACACCGATAAACTCATCTTT. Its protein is CARAPAFLLGDKNTDKLIF.

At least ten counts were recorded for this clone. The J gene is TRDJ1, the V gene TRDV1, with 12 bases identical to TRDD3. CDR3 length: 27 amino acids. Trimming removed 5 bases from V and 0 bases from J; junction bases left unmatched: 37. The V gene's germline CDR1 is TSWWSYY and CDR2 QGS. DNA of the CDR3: TGTGCTCTTGGGCCCACCCAGCCTCCATCGCTTGGGTTGTACTGGGGGATACCGAACGGGTACACCGATAAACTCATCTTT. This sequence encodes CALGPTQPPSLGLYWGIPNGYTDKLIF.

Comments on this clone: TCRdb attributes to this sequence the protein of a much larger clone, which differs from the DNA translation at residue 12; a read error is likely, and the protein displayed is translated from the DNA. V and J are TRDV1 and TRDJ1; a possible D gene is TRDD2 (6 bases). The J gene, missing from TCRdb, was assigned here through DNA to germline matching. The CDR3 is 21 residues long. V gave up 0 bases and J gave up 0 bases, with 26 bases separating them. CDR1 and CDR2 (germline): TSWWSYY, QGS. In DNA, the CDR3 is TGTGCTCTTGGGGAACTTTGCTCCTACAATCTCGGGGGGTTCTACACCGATAAACTCATCTTT. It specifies CALGELCSYNLGGFYTDKLIF.

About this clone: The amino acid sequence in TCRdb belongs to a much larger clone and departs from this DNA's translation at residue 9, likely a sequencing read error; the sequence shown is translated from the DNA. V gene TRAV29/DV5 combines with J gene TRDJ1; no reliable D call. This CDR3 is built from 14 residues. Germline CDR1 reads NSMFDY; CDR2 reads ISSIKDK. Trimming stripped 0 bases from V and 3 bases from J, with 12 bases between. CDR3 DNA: TGTGCAGCAAGCGCGATCCCGTACGCCGATAAACTCATCTTT. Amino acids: CAASAIPYADKLIF.

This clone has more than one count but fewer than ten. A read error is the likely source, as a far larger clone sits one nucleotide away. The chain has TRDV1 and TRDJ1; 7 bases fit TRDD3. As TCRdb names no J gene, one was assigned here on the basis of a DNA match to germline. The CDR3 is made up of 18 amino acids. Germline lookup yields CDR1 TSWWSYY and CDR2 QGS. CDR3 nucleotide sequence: TGCGCTCTTGGGGATGGGTACGCTGGGATACTAGGCACCGATAAACTCATCTTT. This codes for CALGDGYAGILGTDKLIF.

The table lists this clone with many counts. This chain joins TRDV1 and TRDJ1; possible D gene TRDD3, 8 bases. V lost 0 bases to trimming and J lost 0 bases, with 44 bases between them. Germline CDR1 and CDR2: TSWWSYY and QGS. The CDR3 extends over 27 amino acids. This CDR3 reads CALGELRLAAVDFLPPSWGTYTDKLIF. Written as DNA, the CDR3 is TGTGCTCTTGGGGAACTTAGGCTGGCGGCCGTTGATTTCCTACCTCCGTCCTGGGGGACCTACACCGATAAACTCATCTTT.

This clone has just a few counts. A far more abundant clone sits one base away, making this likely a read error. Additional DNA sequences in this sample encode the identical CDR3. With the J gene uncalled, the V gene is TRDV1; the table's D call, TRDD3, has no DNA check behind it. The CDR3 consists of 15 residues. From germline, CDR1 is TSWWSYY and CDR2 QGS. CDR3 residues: CALGEMSRYTDKLIF. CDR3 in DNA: TGTGCTCTTGGGGAAATGTCACGATACACCGATAAGCTCATCTTT.

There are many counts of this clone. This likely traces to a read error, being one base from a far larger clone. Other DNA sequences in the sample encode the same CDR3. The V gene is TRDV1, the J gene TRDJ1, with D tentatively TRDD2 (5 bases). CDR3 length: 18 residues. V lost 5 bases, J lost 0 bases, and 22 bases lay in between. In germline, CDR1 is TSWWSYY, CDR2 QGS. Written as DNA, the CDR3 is TGTGCTCTTGGGATCGGACCTACGCGCCTGCCTTACACCGATAAACTCATCTTT. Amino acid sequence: CALGIGPTRLPYTDKLIF.

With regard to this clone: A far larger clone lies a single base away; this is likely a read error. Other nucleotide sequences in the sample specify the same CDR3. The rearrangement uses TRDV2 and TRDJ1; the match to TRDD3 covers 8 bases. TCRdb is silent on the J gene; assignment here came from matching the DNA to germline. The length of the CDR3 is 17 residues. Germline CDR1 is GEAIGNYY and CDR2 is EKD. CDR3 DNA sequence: TGCGCCTGTGATCTCTGGGGGAGCCGTCTGTACACCGATAAACTCATCTTT. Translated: CACDLWGSRLYTDKLIF.

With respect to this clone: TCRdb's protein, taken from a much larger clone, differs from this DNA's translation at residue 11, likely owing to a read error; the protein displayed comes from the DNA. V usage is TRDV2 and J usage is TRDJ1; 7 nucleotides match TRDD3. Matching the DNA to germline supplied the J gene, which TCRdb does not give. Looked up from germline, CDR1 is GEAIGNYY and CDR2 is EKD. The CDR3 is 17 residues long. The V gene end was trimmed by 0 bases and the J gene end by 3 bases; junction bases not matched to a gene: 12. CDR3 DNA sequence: TGTGCCTGTGACACCGGGGGATTCGGTAAGCAGCCCGATAAACTCATCTTT. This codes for CACDTGGFGKQPDKLIF.

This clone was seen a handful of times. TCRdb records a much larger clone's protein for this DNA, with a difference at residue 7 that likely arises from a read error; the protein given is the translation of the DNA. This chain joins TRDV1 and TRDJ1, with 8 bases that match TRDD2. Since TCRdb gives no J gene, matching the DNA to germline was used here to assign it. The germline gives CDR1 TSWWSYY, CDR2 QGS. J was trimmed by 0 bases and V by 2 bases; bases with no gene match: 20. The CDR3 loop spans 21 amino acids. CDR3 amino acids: CALGEKVFLHLVLLHTDKLIF. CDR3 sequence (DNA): TGTGCTCTTGGGGAAAAGGTCTTCCTACACCTAGTACTCCTTCACACCGATAAACTCATCTTT.

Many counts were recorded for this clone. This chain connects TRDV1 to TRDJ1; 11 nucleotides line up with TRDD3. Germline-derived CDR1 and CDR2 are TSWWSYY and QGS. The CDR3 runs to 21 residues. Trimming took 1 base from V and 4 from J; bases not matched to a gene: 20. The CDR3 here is CALGEPLPGEYWGIEGDKLIF. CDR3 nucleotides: TGTGCTCTTGGGGAACCTCTTCCTGGAGAGTACTGGGGGATAGAAGGCGATAAACTCATCTTT.

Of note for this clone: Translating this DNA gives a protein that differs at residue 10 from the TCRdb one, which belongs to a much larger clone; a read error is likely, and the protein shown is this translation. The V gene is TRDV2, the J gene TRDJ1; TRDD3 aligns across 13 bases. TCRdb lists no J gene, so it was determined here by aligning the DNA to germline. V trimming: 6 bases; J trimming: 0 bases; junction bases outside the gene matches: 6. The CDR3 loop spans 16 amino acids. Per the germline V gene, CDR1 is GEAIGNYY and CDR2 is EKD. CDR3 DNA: TGTGCCTGTACTGGGGGATACGCTGGGAACACCGATAAACTCATCTTT. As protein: CACTGGYAGNTDKLIF.

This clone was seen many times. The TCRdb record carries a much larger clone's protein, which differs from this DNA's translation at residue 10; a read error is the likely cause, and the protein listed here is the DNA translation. The CDR3 DNA sequence: TGTGCTCTTGGGGAACAATGTGAGCATAGCCTTCCGCCTGGGGGACTCATCTTT. It yields the protein CALGEQCEHSLPPGGLIF. This rearrangement joins TRDV1 to TRDJ1; weak D call: TRDD3 (7 bases). Looked up from germline, CDR1 is TSWWSYY and CDR2 is QGS. The V end lost 1 base, the J end lost 10 bases, and 28 bases lay between the germline ends. The CDR3 covers 18 residues.

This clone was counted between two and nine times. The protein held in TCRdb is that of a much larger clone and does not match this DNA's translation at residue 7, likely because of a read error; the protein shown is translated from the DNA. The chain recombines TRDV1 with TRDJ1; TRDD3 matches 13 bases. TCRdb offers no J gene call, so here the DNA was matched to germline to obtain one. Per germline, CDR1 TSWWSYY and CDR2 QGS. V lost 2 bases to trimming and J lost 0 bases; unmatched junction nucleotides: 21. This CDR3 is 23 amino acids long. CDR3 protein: CALGEYPLPRITGGYAYTDKLIF. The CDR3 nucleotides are TGTGCTCTTGGGGAATACCCCCTCCCCCGAATTACTGGGGGATACGCGTACACCGATAAACTCATCTTT.